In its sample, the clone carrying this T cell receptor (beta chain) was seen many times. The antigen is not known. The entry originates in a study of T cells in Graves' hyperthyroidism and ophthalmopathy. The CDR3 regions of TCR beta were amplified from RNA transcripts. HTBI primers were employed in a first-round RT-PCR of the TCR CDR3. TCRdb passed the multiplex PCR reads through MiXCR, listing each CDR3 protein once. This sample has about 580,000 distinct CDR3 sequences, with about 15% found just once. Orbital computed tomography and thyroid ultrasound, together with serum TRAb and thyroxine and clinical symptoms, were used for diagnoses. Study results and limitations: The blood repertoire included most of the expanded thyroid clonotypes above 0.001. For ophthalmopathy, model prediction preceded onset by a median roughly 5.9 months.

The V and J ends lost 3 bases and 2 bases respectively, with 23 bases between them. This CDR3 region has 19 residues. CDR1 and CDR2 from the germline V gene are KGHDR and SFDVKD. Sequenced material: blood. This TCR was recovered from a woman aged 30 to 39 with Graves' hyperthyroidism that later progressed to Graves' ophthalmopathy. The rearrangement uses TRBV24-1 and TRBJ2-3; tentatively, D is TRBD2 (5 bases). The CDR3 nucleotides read TGTGCCACCAGTGATAGCCTTCGGCAGAGGGATACTTTCACAGATACGCAGTATTTT. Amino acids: CATSDSLRQRDTFTDTQYF.